Below are 25 T cell receptor beta chains sequenced from a single sample in a study of response to subunit inactivated influenza vaccine. TCRdb re-derived calls from the RT-PCR reads in MiXCR, one entry per CDR3 protein. The sample includes approximately 570,000 distinct CDR3 sequences, around 8% seen only once; the top ten take roughly 13%. Material: PBMCs from blood, obtained about 24 months after vaccination. The source is a man aged 50 to 69 who received an inactivated influenza vaccine.

This clonotype has more than one count but fewer than ten. This chain joins TRBV2 and TRBJ1-5; D perhaps matches TRBD1 (5 bases). In germline, CDR1 is SNHLY, CDR2 FYNNEI. The CDR3 consists of 12 residues. The ends were cut back, 6 bases at V and 9 bases at J, with 12 bases in the middle. As DNA, the CDR3 is TGTGCCAGCAGGGGGGACCTCGGGCCCCAGCATTTT. It is translated as CASRGDLGPQHF.

This chain uses TRBV28 with TRBJ1-2; D is possibly TRBD1 (5 bases). V gave up 6 bases and J gave up 5 bases, with 19 bases separating them. The length of the CDR3 is 15 residues. CDR1 MDHEN and CDR2 SYDVKM come from the germline V gene. The CDR3 protein is CASSPGGGFRYGYTF. The CDR3 DNA reads TGTGCCAGCAGCCCCGGGGGAGGGTTTAGGTATGGCTACACCTTC.

A few counts support this clonotype. V gene TRBV19 combines with J gene TRBJ2-7; 10 nucleotides align to TRBD1. The germline gives CDR1 LNHDA, CDR2 SQIVND (reference sequence). The CDR3 has 13 amino acids. J gave up 4 bases and V 9 bases, and 6 bases lay outside the gene matches. The CDR3 nucleotides are TGTGCCAGCGACCAGGGACAGGGGTACGAGCAGTACTTC. This gives the protein CASDQGQGYEQYF. Combining the CDR3 with reference TRBV19 and TRBJ2-7 gives the whole variable domain DGGITQSPKYLFRKEGQNVTLSCEQNLNHDAMYWYRQDPGQGLRLIYYSQIVNDFQKGDIAEGYSVSREKKESFPLTVTSAQKNPTAFYLCASDQGQGYEQYFGPGTRLTVT.

The chain employs TRBV7-3 and TRBJ1-1, with a weak D call TRBD1 (5 bases). The CDR3 spans 13 residues. Per the germline V gene, CDR1 is SGHTA and CDR2 is FQGTGA. V lost 4 bases and J 3 bases, leaving 9 bases between the germline ends. The DNA of the CDR3 is TGTGCCAGCAGCTCCCAGGGTGACACTGAAGCTTTCTTT. Translated, it gives CASSSQGDTEAFF.

This clonotype was seen a handful of times. V and J are TRBV28 and TRBJ2-7; 7 bases agree with TRBD1. CDR1 is MDHEN and CDR2 is SYDVKM in the germline V gene. The CDR3 is 14 residues long. The ends lost 4 bases at V and 3 bases at J; junction bases unmatched: 6. DNA for the CDR3: TGTGCCAGCAGTTCACCGGGACAGCACTACGAGCAGTACTTC. Translated: CASSSPGQHYEQYF.

DNA for the CDR3: TGTGCCAGCAGCTTATTTTGGGGGAAAGGGGAGTCGGACGGGGAGCTGTTTTTT. This encodes CASSLFWGKGESDGELFF. V usage is TRBV11-2 and J usage is TRBJ2-2, with D perhaps being TRBD1 or TRBD2 (5 bases each). CDR1 and CDR2 from the germline V gene are SGHAT and FQNNGV. The CDR3 is 18 amino acids. Between the trimmed V and J ends, which lost 2 bases and 7 bases, there was a span of 23 bases.

This clonotype turned up a few times. The chain employs TRBV2 and TRBJ2-6, with D perhaps matching TRBD1 (5 bases). V lost 5 bases, J lost 4 bases, and 18 bases lay in between. The CDR3 length is 17 residues. CDR1 is SNHLY and CDR2 is FYNNEI in the germline V gene. This chain's CDR3 is CASSQGSTGPGANVLTF. CDR3 nucleotides: TGTGCCAGCAGTCAGGGATCAACTGGTCCCGGGGCCAACGTCCTGACTTTC.

The genes are TRBV18 and TRBJ2-5; D is possibly TRBD2 (5 bases). The CDR3 sequence is 14 residues long. Germline V gene data show CDR1 as KGHSH and CDR2 as LQKENI. Trimming removed 4 bases from V and 2 bases from J, with 11 bases in between. CDR3 sequence: CASSQRRSQETQYF. CDR3 bases: TGTGCCAGCTCACAGAGGAGGAGTCAAGAGACCCAGTACTTC.

This clonotype was observed a few times. V and J are TRBV6-2 or TRBV6-3 and TRBJ2-7; TRBD1 matches at 7 bases. Germline values: CDR1 MNHEY, CDR2 SVGEGT. The CDR3 runs to 15 residues. The V gene end was trimmed by 3 bases and the J gene end by 6 bases; junction bases not matched to a gene: 11. The CDR3 spells CASSYLPGGLSEQYF. CDR3 in DNA: TGTGCCAGCAGTTATCTGCCAGGGGGATTATCCGAGCAGTACTTC.

This clonotype appeared many times. The chain is built from TRBV20-1 and TRBJ2-7, with D tentatively TRBD1 (6 bases). The CDR3 has 14 residues. The germline V and J ends were trimmed by 2 bases and 3 bases, with 14 bases remaining between them. Germline V gene sequence: CDR1 DFQATT, CDR2 SNEGSKA (reference sequence). DNA for the CDR3: TGCAGTGCTAGAAGTATCCGGGACATCTACGAGCAGTACTTC. Amino acid sequence: CSARSIRDIYEQYF.

This clonotype showed up many times. The chain uses TRBV21-1 and TRBJ2-5; the listed D gene, TRBD2, was not tested against the DNA. TRBV21-1 is listed as a pseudogene. This CDR3 has 17 amino acids. The CDR3 loop reads CASSKNWSGTSIGTQYF. The CDR3 DNA is TGTGCCAGCAGCAAAAATTGGAGTGGGACTAGCATCGGGACCCAGTACTTC.

This clonotype was found once. It is likely a read error, because the conserved phenylalanine at the end of the CDR3 is missing. The V call is TRBV20-1, the J call TRBJ2-1, with D possibly TRBD2 on 5 matching bases. Germline V gene lookup returns CDR1 DFQATT and CDR2 SNEGSKA (reference sequence). The CDR3 is 13 residues long. V was shortened by 3 bases and J by 7 bases, with 13 bases between the two germline ends. CDR3 DNA: TGCAGTGCTAGCTCCGGGATAAGAAATGAGCAGTTCTCC. It translates to CSASSGIRNEQFS.

This clonotype was found many times. The chain combines TRBV24-1 with TRBJ2-6, with D maybe TRBD1 (5 bases). The CDR3 covers 16 residues. Germline values: CDR1 KGHDR, CDR2 SFDVKD. V dropped 9 bases and J dropped 0 bases, with 14 bases sitting between them. This CDR3 is CATQGQGLSGANVLTF. The CDR3 nucleotides are TGTGCCACCCAAGGGCAGGGCCTCTCTGGGGCCAACGTCCTGACTTTC.

The chain recombines TRBV28 with TRBJ1-4; D is perhaps TRBD1 (5 bases). Germline CDR1 and CDR2: MDHEN and SYDVKM. Trimming pared 2 bases from V and 16 bases from J, leaving 11 bases between. The CDR3 extends over 11 amino acids. The CDR3 is CASSLDREEFF. The CDR3 bases are TGTGCCAGCAGTTTAGACAGAGAGGAGTTTTTT. The whole variable domain, remainder taken from reference TRBV28 and TRBJ1-4, is DVKVTQSSRYLVKRTGEKVFLECVQDMDHENMFWYRQDPGLGLRLIYFSYDVKMKEKGDIPEGYSVSREKKERFSLILESASTNQTSMYLCASSLDREEFFGSGTQLSVL.

J is TRBJ1-6 and V is TRBV2, with 7 bases aligning to TRBD1. Germline assignment: CDR1 SNHLY and CDR2 FYNNEI. Unmatched junction bases numbered 12, after V lost 6 bases and J lost 4 bases. The CDR3 runs to 17 residues. In DNA form, the CDR3 reads TGTGCCAGCAGAGCTCAGACAGGGATCCTTTATAATTCACCCCTCCACTTT. It is translated as CASRAQTGILYNSPLHF.

This clonotype was recorded many times. This chain connects TRBV20-1 to TRBJ2-7; D remains unclear. V gave up 6 bases and J gave up 2 bases, with 8 bases separating them. Germline V gene sequence: CDR1 DFQATT, CDR2 SNEGSKA (reference sequence). CDR3 length equals 11 residues. The CDR3 coding sequence is TGCAGTGCCCCGGGCACCTACGAGCAGTACTTC. Translation: CSAPGTYEQYF.

The table lists this clonotype with a few counts. The CDR3 here is CSAPPTSGPYNEQFF. CDR3 nucleotides: TGCAGTGCCCCCCCTACTAGCGGGCCATACAATGAGCAGTTCTTC. V and J are TRBV20-1 and TRBJ2-1, with 9 positions matching TRBD2. The CDR3 totals 15 residues. Germline trimming cut 6 bases from V and 4 bases from J; bases unmatched to any gene: 10. The germline V gene has CDR1 DFQATT and CDR2 SNEGSKA (reference sequence).

This clonotype was observed a handful of times. The J gene is TRBJ2-7, the V gene TRBV2; 11 positions agree with TRBD2. The CDR3 is 14 amino acids. With V trimmed by 8 bases and J by 3 bases, 6 bases remained unmatched. In germline, CDR1 is SNHLY, CDR2 FYNNEI. The CDR3 region has the DNA TGTGCCAGCGGCACCGGGACTAGCGGCTACGAGCAGTACTTC. The encoded protein is CASGTGTSGYEQYF.

The chain carries TRBV7-8 and TRBJ1-1; D unresolved. The CDR3 has 15 residues. Germline CDR1 SGHVS, CDR2 FQNEAQ. The V end lost 1 base, the J end lost 1 base, and 10 bases lay between the germline ends. CDR3 bases: TGTGCCAGCAGCTTAGTTAGGAACTCGAACACTGAAGCTTTCTTT. It encodes CASSLVRNSNTEAFF. The complete variable domain, with remaining parts taken from reference TRBV7-8 and TRBJ1-1, reads GAGVSQSPRYKVAKRGQDVALRCDPISGHVSLFWYQQALGQGPEFLTYFQNEAQLDKSGLPSDRFFAERPEGSVSTLKIQRTQQEDSAVYLCASSLVRNSNTEAFFGQGTRLTVV.

This clonotype has ten or more counts. An end of the junction differs from the germline gene, which may be a read error. This rearrangement joins TRBV7-7 to TRBJ1-3; TRBD1 might be the D (5 bases). The CDR3 is 17 amino acids. The germline V gene encodes CDR1 SSHAT and CDR2 FNYEAQ (reference sequence). The CDR3 sequence: CASSPLREGKDGNTIYF. The CDR3 coding sequence is TGTGCTAGCAGCCCACTCAGGGAAGGGAAAGACGGAAACACCATATATTTT.

The chain has TRBV20-1 and TRBJ1-2; D may be TRBD1 (6 bases). The germline V and J ends were trimmed by 1 base and 4 bases, with 19 bases remaining between them. Germline-derived CDR1 and CDR2 are DFQATT and SNEGSKA (reference sequence). The CDR3 runs 16 residues. Here the CDR3 reads CSARADEGQSVYGYTF. CDR3 bases: TGCAGTGCTAGAGCTGATGAAGGACAGTCCGTCTATGGCTACACCTTC.

The rearrangement joins TRBV20-1 to TRBJ2-4, with D possibly being TRBD2 (5 bases). Germline V lookup: CDR1 DFQATT, CDR2 SNEGSKA (reference sequence). The CDR3 loop spans 13 amino acids. Trimming stripped 3 bases from V and 13 bases from J, with 19 bases between. In nucleotides, the CDR3 is TGCAGTGCTAGGGGGAGAACGGGCACCCGACAGTACTTC. Its protein product is CSARGRTGTRQYF.

This clonotype was found many times. The V gene is TRBV11-2, the J gene TRBJ2-7, with 12 bases lining up with TRBD1. Trimming took 0 bases from V and 7 from J; bases not matched to a gene: 10. The germline CDR1 and CDR2 sequences are SGHAT and FQNNGV. The CDR3 is 17 residues long. In nucleotides, the CDR3 is TGTGCCAGCAGCTTAGAATCCGGGACAGGGGGCCGAGGGGAGCAGTACTTC. Translated, it gives CASSLESGTGGRGEQYF.

This clonotype came up many times. The V call is TRBV6-1, the J call TRBJ1-4; D is perhaps TRBD1 (6 bases). With 6 bases removed from V and 8 bases from J, the gap between germline ends came to 19 bases. Germline V gives CDR1 MNHNS, CDR2 SASEGT. The CDR3 consists of 15 residues. The CDR3 loop is CASRDVDSEREKLFF. CDR3 nucleotides: TGTGCCAGCAGGGATGTGGACAGTGAGCGGGAAAAACTGTTTTTT.

V and J are TRBV23-1 and TRBJ1-4; D is uncertain. TRBV23-1 is marked as an open reading frame, function uncertain. V gave up 3 bases and J gave up 8 bases, with 13 bases separating them. CDR3 length: 14 amino acids. The CDR3 loop reads CASSHDLGGEKLFF. In DNA, the CDR3 is TGCGCCAGCAGTCACGACCTTGGCGGAGAAAAACTGTTTTTT.